The rows below give T cell receptor beta chains drawn from one sample of a study of control samples from healthy donors and cancer patients. Profiled with immunoSEQ multiplex PCR; TCRdb holds only in-frame clones, not every one. Of tens of thousands of clones in the sample, more than 80% are singletons; the top ten hold approximately 1.5%. The specimen was blood. These receptors all come from a woman aged 25 to 39 in good health. Each CDR3 is given with its conserved first and last residue. D genes are given only for firm matches. Clone sizes are given selectively: once, few, many, or a class where the clone is expanded.

TRBJ1-1 | - | TRBV11-2 | - | TGTGCCAGCAGCTTGACCGGGAATTGGGACCTGAACACTGAAGCTTTCTTT | CASSLTGNWDLNTEAFF
TRBJ2-1 | - | TRBV25-1 | - | TGTGCCAGCAGTGAAGTGTTGGCCCCCCAGTCAGATGAGCAGTTCTTC | CASSEVLAPQSDEQFF
TRBJ2-7 | - | TRBV21-1 | - | TGTGCCAGCAGCAAAAGAGGGTATGAGCAGTACTTC | CASSKRGYEQYF
TRBJ1-4 | - | TRBV5-1 | - | TGCGCCAGCAGCCCGGGGACCGTCGAGGGTGAAAAACTGTTTTTT | CASSPGTVEGEKLFF
TRBJ2-1 | TRBD2 | TRBV10-3 | - | TGTGCCATCAGTGCGGCGGGAGGCCTCTGGAATGAGCAGTTCTTC | CAISAAGGLWNEQFF
TRBJ2-3 | - | TRBV5-4 | once | TGTGCCAGCAAAGGGGCCCGCACAGATACGCAGTATTTT | CASKGARTDTQYF
TRBJ1-5 | - | TRBV6-2/TRBV6-3 | - | TGTGCCAGCAGTCAAGAGATACGTGTGCCCCAGCATTTT | CASSQEIRVPQHF
TRBJ1-2 | TRBD1 | TRBV27 | - | TGTGCCAGCAGCCCGACAGGGGGAATCTATGGCTACACCTTC | CASSPTGGIYGYTF
TRBJ2-7 | - | TRBV6-7 | once | TGTGCCAGCAGTTCGGAGGAAGCGGTGACCTACGAGCAGTACTTC | CASSSEEAVTYEQYF
TRBJ1-1 | TRBD1 | TRBV9 | - | TGTGCCAGCAGCCCGGGACAGAGCATGAACACTGAAGCTTTCTTT | CASSPGQSMNTEAFF
TRBJ1-6 | TRBD1 | TRBV2 | - | TGTGCCAGCAGCTTTACAGGGGGCAATTCACCCCTCCACTTT | CASSFTGGNSPLHF
TRBJ2-5 | - | TRBV10-3 | - | TGTGCCATCAGTGACCCGGGTGGCTTAAAAGAGACCCAGTACTTC | CAISDPGGLKETQYF
TRBJ1-4 | - | TRBV5-1 | - | TGCGCCAGCAGGGTTTCTATGGGAGCAACTAATGAAAAACTGTTTTTT | CASRVSMGATNEKLFF
TRBJ1-5 | TRBD1 | TRBV12-3/TRBV12-4 | - | TGTGCCAGCAGCCAGACAGGGGATCAGCCCCAGCATTTT | CASSQTGDQPQHF
TRBJ2-4 | - | TRBV5-5 | - | TGTGCCAGCAGCCCGGCCCCTAACATTCAGTACTTC | CASSPAPNIQYF
TRBJ1-2 | - | TRBV7-2 | - | TGTGCCAGCAGCCCCCGACAGTTAGCTAACTATGGCTACACCTTC | CASSPRQLANYGYTF
TRBJ1-5 | - | TRBV24-1 | - | TGTGCCACCAGTGATAGTCAGGGGAGGCTAGATCAGCCCCAGCATTTT | CATSDSQGRLDQPQHF
TRBJ2-5 | TRBD2 | TRBV28 | once | TGTGCCAGCAGTTTATCCAAGCCGGGACTAGCGGGGTCACGGGAAGAGACCCAGTACTTC | CASSLSKPGLAGSREETQYF
TRBJ1-4 | - | TRBV19 | - | - | CASSIGGHFGEKLFF
TRBJ1-4 | - | TRBV18 | once | TGTGCCAGCTCACCAAGACTGGCAACTAATGAAAAACTGTTTTTT | CASSPRLATNEKLFF
TRBJ1-3 | - | TRBV7-9 | - | TGTGCCAGCAGCGTAATAACTTCTCACTCTGGAAACACCATATATTTT | CASSVITSHSGNTIYF
TRBJ2-3 | - | TRBV19 | - | TGTGCCAGTAGTATCGGGTTGGCAGATACGCAGTATTTT | CASSIGLADTQYF
TRBJ2-5 | - | TRBV10-3 | - | TGTGCCATCAGCGAAAGGGTCTACCAAGAGACCCAGTACTTC | CAISERVYQETQYF
TRBJ1-1 | TRBD1 | TRBV6-5 | - | TGTGCCAGCATGATGGGACAGACTTACACTGAAGCTTTCTTT | CASMMGQTYTEAFF
TRBJ1-1 | - | TRBV28 | - | TGTGCCAGCAGTTTGGAGGGCGGCACTGAAGCTTTCTTT | CASSLEGGTEAFF
TRBJ2-5 | - | TRBV6-1 | - | TGTGCCAGCAGTGAGAGAAAAACGATGGAGACCCAGTACTTC | CASSERKTMETQYF
TRBJ2-3 | TRBD1 | TRBV18 | - | TGTGCCAGCTCGCGGGACAGGGGTTTTGCAGATACGCAGTATTTT | CASSRDRGFADTQYF
TRBJ2-1 | TRBD2 | TRBV9 | - | TGTGCCAGCAGCCCGCGACTAGCGGGGGGGTACAATGAGCAGTTCTTC | CASSPRLAGGYNEQFF
TRBJ2-1 | - | TRBV5-8 | - | TGTGCCAGCAGTCCCGTCTACAATGAGCAGTTCTTC | CASSPVYNEQFF
TRBJ2-4 | TRBD1 | TRBV7-9 | - | TGTGCCAGCAGCGCTCCCGGGACAGACAAAAACATTCAGTACTTC | CASSAPGTDKNIQYF
TRBJ1-2 | TRBD1 | TRBV11-2 | - | TGTGCCAGCAGCCCTGGGACAGGCAGGGACTATGGCTACACCTTC | CASSPGTGRDYGYTF
TRBJ1-1 | - | TRBV29-1 | - | TGCAGCGGAGGGACACCGGGATTGAACACTGAAGCTTTCTTT | CSGGTPGLNTEAFF
TRBJ2-1 | TRBD2 | TRBV2 | - | TGTGCCAGCAGTGCGGGTCTAGCGGGACGTTTCTACAATGAGCAGTTCTTC | CASSAGLAGRFYNEQFF
TRBJ2-3 | - | TRBV4-1 | - | TGCGCCAGCAGCCCTGTCTCGGCAGATACGCAGTATTTT | CASSPVSADTQYF
TRBJ2-1 | TRBD2 | TRBV11-3 | - | TGTGCCAGCTCCTACACCCGGGCGGGACTAGCGATGCACAATGAGCAGTTCTTC | CASSYTRAGLAMHNEQFF
TRBJ1-1 | - | TRBV28 | - | TGTGCCAGCAGTTCAACATCGACAGGCAGGTGGTCTGAAGCTTTCTTT | CASSSTSTGRWSEAFF
TRBJ2-3 | - | TRBV7-8 | once | TGTGCCAGCAGCACCCTCACATTTTACACAGATACGCAGTATTTT | CASSTLTFYTDTQYF
TRBJ2-1 | - | TRBV28 | - | TGTGCCAGCAGTTTCTACCCTCTGCGGTCGGGGGCGGTTGAGCAGTTCTTC | CASSFYPLRSGAVEQFF
TRBJ2-2 | - | TRBV5-4 | - | TGTGCCAGCAGGAGACTCGAGGGATCCGGGGAGCTGTTTTTT | CASRRLEGSGELFF
TRBJ2-2 | TRBD1 | TRBV14 | - | TGTGCCAGCAGCCGAGGACAGGGGAGTATTACCGGGGAGCTGTTTTTT | CASSRGQGSITGELFF
TRBJ1-3 | - | TRBV7-6 | - | TGTGCCAGCAGCTTAGCGAGCGCAGGGACTGGAAACACCACATATTTT | CASSLASAGTGNTTYF
TRBJ2-2 | - | TRBV5-1 | - | TGCGCCAGCAGCTTGGCTTCCCGGGGTAGGAACACCGGGGAGCTGTTTTTT | CASSLASRGRNTGELFF
TRBJ1-5 | - | TRBV27 | - | TGTGCCAGCAGTTTAGTTCGCGGTCCCACTCAGCCCCAGCATTTT | CASSLVRGPTQPQHF
TRBJ1-2 | - | TRBV19 | - | TGTGCCAGTAGTATAGATCAAATTCGGACAGACTATGGCTACACCTTC | CASSIDQIRTDYGYTF
TRBJ1-1 | - | TRBV2 | - | TGTGCCAGCAGTGCGGGGCTCGCTGAAGCTTTCTTT | CASSAGLAEAFF
TRBJ2-2 | - | TRBV27 | - | TGTGCCAGCAGGCCCACGAACACCGGGGAGCTGTTTTTT | CASRPTNTGELFF
TRBJ1-3 | - | TRBV7-9 | - | TGTGCCAGCAGGTTAGCCGTCCGGGACGAGGGTGGAAACACCATATATTTT | CASRLAVRDEGGNTIYF
TRBJ1-3 | - | TRBV5-4 | once | TGTGCCAGCAGCCCCGGACTAGCTGGAAACACCATATATTTT | CASSPGLAGNTIYF
TRBJ2-2 | - | TRBV12-3/TRBV12-4 | - | TGTGCCAGCAGTTTTACCGGGGAGCTGTTTTTT | CASSFTGELFF
TRBJ2-1 | - | TRBV11-2 | - | TGTGCCAGCAGCTTAAATGGTAATACCTACAATGAGCAGTTCTTC | CASSLNGNTYNEQFF
TRBJ2-1 | - | TRBV24-1 | - | TGTGCCACCAGTGACTCCTGGACCCATGCTGACAATGAGCAGTTCTTC | CATSDSWTHADNEQFF